This T cell receptor beta chain was identified in a study of Graves' ophthalmopathy and Graves' hyperthyroidism. In its sample, this clonotype was seen many times. Each donor who had ophthalmopathy showed moderate-to-severe activity, a CAS of ≥3, a NOSPECS of ≥4, and a duration under 3 months. Using RNA transcripts, the TCR beta CDR3 regions were amplified. The first round was an RT-PCR with HTBI primers, and the second round was a multiplex PCR. TCRdb passed the multiplex PCR reads through MiXCR, listing each CDR3 protein once. Here the sample spans under 350,000 distinct CDR3 sequences, roughly 17% being singletons. The CDR3 runs 15 residues. Germline loops: CDR1 MGHDK, CDR2 SYGVNS. V lost 1 base to trimming and J lost 6 bases; unmatched junction nucleotides: 6.

The material sequenced was peripheral blood. The clonotype was recovered from an adult man with Graves' ophthalmopathy. The V gene is TRBV25-1, the J gene TRBJ1-2; TRBD1 aligns across 9 bases. The CDR3 loop is CASSELGDREDGYTF. The CDR3 nucleotides read TGTGCCAGCAGTGAATTGGGGGACAGGGAAGATGGCTACACCTTC.